The 6 T cell receptor beta chains below all came from one sample that was sequenced in a study of CD8 T cells in Susac syndrome. The authors reverse transcribed about 0.5 to 1 ug RNA with random hexamers. TCRdb reanalysed the immunoSEQ multiplex PCR reads using MiXCR and keeps one entry per CDR3 protein. The table records about 180,000 distinct CDR3 sequences, roughly 94% of them present only once. Specimen: CD4+ T cells from PBMCs. The receptors here all came from a human donor with Susac syndrome.

V usage is TRBV4-1 and J usage is TRBJ1-4; D might be TRBD1 (6 bases). Germline CDR1 MGHRA, CDR2 YSYEKL. CDR3 length: 16 residues. V lost 0 bases to trimming and J lost 6 bases, with 14 bases between them. Here the CDR3 DNA reads TGCGCCAGCAGCCAAGATCGTGGGGGGGCGGATGAAAAACTGTTTTTT. Its protein product is CASSQDRGGADEKLFF.

The J gene is TRBJ2-4, the V gene TRBV20-1; D remains ambiguous. From germline, CDR1 is DFQATT and CDR2 SNEGSKA (reference sequence). The CDR3 length is 15 residues. The V gene lost 5 bases and the J gene lost 0 bases, with 14 bases spanning the gap. The DNA for the CDR3 is TGCAGTGCTTCAGGTGCCTGGCTAGCCAAAAACATTCAGTACTTC. It translates to CSASGAWLAKNIQYF.

The rearrangement links TRBV3-1 to TRBJ2-7; D remains unclear. The CDR3 has 15 residues. Per germline, CDR1 LGHDT and CDR2 YNNKEL (reference sequence). The V and J ends lost 0 bases and 5 bases respectively, with 14 bases between them. CDR3 sequence reads: CASSQEQQRPHEQYF. For the CDR3, the DNA is TGTGCCAGCAGCCAAGAACAGCAACGGCCCCACGAGCAGTACTTC.

The chain carries TRBV29-1 and TRBJ2-1; 7 bases fit TRBD2. The CDR3 has 12 residues. Looked up from germline, CDR1 is SQVTM and CDR2 is ANQGSEA. With 3 bases clipped from V and 10 bases from J, the junction kept 6 bases outside the gene matches. Here the CDR3 reads CSVEASGVEQFF. In DNA, the CDR3 is TGCAGCGTTGAGGCCAGCGGGGTAGAGCAGTTCTTC.

The rearrangement uses TRBV5-1 and TRBJ2-3; TRBD1 agrees at 7 bases. CDR1 and CDR2 from the germline V gene are SGHRS and YFSETQ. Losses at the gene ends were 4 bases for V and 2 bases for J; bases not matched to a gene: 7. The CDR3 consists of 15 residues. CDR3: CASSPRDSNTDTQYF. Written as DNA, the CDR3 is TGCGCCAGCAGCCCAAGGGACAGCAACACAGATACGCAGTATTTT.

This sequence joins TRBV3-1 and TRBJ1-2; D gene uncertain. CDR1 and CDR2 from the germline V gene are LGHDT and YNNKEL (reference sequence). The V end lost 0 bases, the J end lost 4 bases, and 6 bases lay between the germline ends. The CDR3 loop spans 13 amino acids. The CDR3 nucleotides read TGTGCCAGCAGCCAAGACTCCGGCTATGGCTACACCTTC. It codes for CASSQDSGYGYTF.